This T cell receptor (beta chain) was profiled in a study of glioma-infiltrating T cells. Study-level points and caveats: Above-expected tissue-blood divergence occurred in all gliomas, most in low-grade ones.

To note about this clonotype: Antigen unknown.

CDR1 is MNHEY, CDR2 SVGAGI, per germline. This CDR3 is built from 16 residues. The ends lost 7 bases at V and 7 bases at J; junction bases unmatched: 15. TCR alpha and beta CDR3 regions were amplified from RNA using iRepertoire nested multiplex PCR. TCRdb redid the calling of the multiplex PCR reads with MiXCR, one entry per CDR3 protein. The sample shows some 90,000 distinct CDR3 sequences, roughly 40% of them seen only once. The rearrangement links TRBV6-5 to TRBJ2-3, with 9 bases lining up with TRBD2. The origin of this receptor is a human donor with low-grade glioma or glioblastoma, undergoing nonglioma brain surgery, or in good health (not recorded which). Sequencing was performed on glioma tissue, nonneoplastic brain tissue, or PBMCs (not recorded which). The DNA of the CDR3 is TGTGCCAGCATTCAATCGCGGGGGGGTACCGTTAATACGCAGTATTTT. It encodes CASIQSRGGTVNTQYF.